Listed here are 26 T cell receptor beta chains from one sample, sequenced in a study of blood T cell repertoires in COVID-19. Libraries were prepared by immunoSEQ multiplex PCR; TCRdb keeps only in-frame clonotypes and omits some of them. The sample has around 250,000 clones, over 75% seen once. The sample consisted of peripheral blood. These receptors originate from a human donor in a cohort sampled during active COVID-19.

The chain recombines TRBV4-1 with TRBJ1-5; 7 bases map to TRBD1. Germline loops: CDR1 MGHRA, CDR2 YSYEKL. The CDR3 is made up of 13 amino acids. Losses at the gene ends were 6 bases for V and 6 bases for J; bases not matched to a gene: 5. CDR3 nucleotide sequence: TGCGCCAGCAGTCCGACAGGGATTCAGCCCCAGCATTTT. This gives the protein CASSPTGIQPQHF.

This chain connects TRBV3-1 (or the pseudogene TRBV3-2) to TRBJ2-7; no reliable D call. The germline V gene encodes CDR1 LGHDT and CDR2 YNNKEL (reference sequence). CDR3 length: 16 amino acids. The germline V and J ends were trimmed by 3 bases and 2 bases, with 17 bases remaining between them. The CDR3 spells CASSQARHHNAYEQYF. CDR3 coding DNA: TGTGCCAGCAGCCAGGCAAGACACCACAACGCCTACGAGCAGTACTTC.

The rearrangement uses TRBV20-1 and TRBJ2-3; 7 bases align to TRBD2. Germline-derived CDR1 and CDR2 are DFQATT and SNEGSKA (reference sequence). The CDR3 has 15 residues. The junction had 9 bases not matched to a gene; V was cut back by 3 bases and J by 3 bases. CDR3: CSASHPRGETDTQYF. The CDR3 DNA follows: TGCAGTGCTAGTCACCCACGGGGGGAAACAGATACGCAGTATTTT.

The chain employs TRBV5-4 and TRBJ2-2, with 13 bases identical to TRBD2. The CDR3 consists of 17 residues. Germline lookup yields CDR1 SGHNT and CDR2 YYREEE (reference sequence). Trimming at V came to 3 bases and at J to 5 bases, leaving 7 bases not matched to a gene. The CDR3 DNA sequence: TGTGCCAGCAGCTCTCAAACTAGCGGGGGGGTTACCGGGGAGCTGTTTTTT. The encoded protein is CASSSQTSGGVTGELFF.

The chain employs TRBV5-6 and TRBJ1-4, with TRBD1 identical over 8 bases. The CDR3 spans 13 residues. Trimming cost V 4 bases and J 8 bases; bases outside gene matches: 4. Germline CDR1 and CDR2: SGHDT and YYEEEE. CDR3 sequence: CASSRGTGEKLFF. In DNA, the CDR3 is TGTGCCAGCAGCCGCGGGACAGGAGAAAAACTGTTTTTT.

In this sample, this clone turned up a few times. This sequence joins TRBV5-6 and TRBJ1-5, with D possibly TRBD1 on 6 matching bases. Germline values: CDR1 SGHDT, CDR2 YYEEEE. This CDR3 comprises 16 residues. V shed 4 bases and J shed 2 bases, with 16 bases lying between them. The CDR3: CASSDPTGWGNQPQHF. The DNA for the CDR3 is TGTGCCAGCAGCGACCCGACAGGTTGGGGCAATCAGCCCCAGCATTTT.

J is TRBJ1-1 and V is TRBV9, with unresolved D. Germline CDR1 is SGDLS and CDR2 is YYNGEE. Trimming left V 0 bases short and J 1 base short, with 7 bases between. The CDR3 length is 14 residues. DNA for the CDR3: TGTGCCAGCAGCGTAGGGTCCGGGAACACTGAAGCTTTCTTT. It is translated as CASSVGSGNTEAFF.

This chain connects TRBV4-3 to TRBJ2-7, with D maybe TRBD1 (6 bases). Trimming took off 0 bases at V and 2 bases at J, with 14 bases between the two ends. Germline-derived CDR1 and CDR2 are LGHNA and YSLEER. This CDR3 is built from 16 residues. CDR3 in amino acids: CASSQDARGAPYEQYF. The DNA of the CDR3 is TGCGCCAGCAGCCAAGATGCCAGGGGAGCACCCTACGAGCAGTACTTC.

The chain is built from TRBV15 and TRBJ2-1; 8 positions match TRBD2. The CDR3 is 14 residues long. J lost 7 bases, V lost 7 bases, and 9 bases had no gene match. Looked up from germline, CDR1 is LNHNV and CDR2 is YYDKDF (reference sequence). The CDR3: CATKREYNLNEQFF. The CDR3 DNA sequence: TGTGCCACCAAGCGGGAGTATAACCTTAATGAGCAGTTCTTC.

The CDR3 is CASSAGTGEMQKLFF. In DNA form, the CDR3 reads TGTGCCAGCAGCGCCGGGACAGGGGAGATGCAGAAACTGTTTTTT. The rearrangement uses TRBV9 and TRBJ1-4, with TRBD1 matching over 10 bases. The CDR3 sequence is 15 residues long. Trimming cost V 3 bases and J 11 bases; bases outside gene matches: 10. Germline values: CDR1 SGDLS, CDR2 YYNGEE.

The chain carries TRBV9 and TRBJ2-7; 10 bases map to TRBD1. This CDR3 is 15 amino acids long. The V and J ends lost 0 bases and 6 bases, in that order; junction bases with no gene match: 6. Germline V gene data show CDR1 as SGDLS and CDR2 as YYNGEE. Here the CDR3 DNA reads TGTGCCAGCAGCGTAGCCGGGACAGGGGCGTCCGAGCAGTACTTC. Amino acid sequence: CASSVAGTGASEQYF.

The chain combines TRBV19 with TRBJ2-7; perhaps TRBD2 as D (6 bases). There are 13 residues in the CDR3. V was cut by 5 bases and J by 4 bases, with 12 bases left in between. Per the germline V gene, CDR1 is LNHDA and CDR2 is SQIVND (reference sequence). The CDR3 region has the DNA TGTGCCAGTAGTGGGAGAGGGAGGTACGAGCAGTACTTC. It translates to CASSGRGRYEQYF. Full variable domain (remainder filled in from reference TRBV19 and TRBJ2-7): DGGITQSPKYLFRKEGQNVTLSCEQNLNHDAMYWYRQDPGQGLRLIYYSQIVNDFQKGDIAEGYSVSREKKESFPLTVTSAQKNPTAFYLCASSGRGRYEQYFGPGTRLTVT.

The chain joins TRBV7-9 to TRBJ1-5; D is possibly TRBD1 (6 bases). The CDR3 has 17 amino acids. V was trimmed by 4 bases and J by 4 bases, leaving 20 bases between them. Germline values: CDR1 SEHNR, CDR2 FQNEAQ (reference sequence). In DNA, the CDR3 is TGTGCCAGCAGCTACAGAGCACGACAGGAGGAGAATCAGCCCCAGCATTTT. Protein: CASSYRARQEENQPQHF.

CDR3 nucleotides: TGTGCCAGCAGCCGAGGTGGACTAGCGGATCCTCTCCGCGAGACCCAGTACTTC. Residues: CASSRGGLADPLRETQYF. The J gene is TRBJ2-5, the V gene TRBV14, with TRBD2 matching over 10 bases. CDR1 is SGHDN, CDR2 FVKESK, per germline. V gave up 4 bases and J gave up 5 bases; unmatched junction bases: 16. CDR3 length: 18 amino acids.

This chain connects TRBV5-1 to TRBJ1-6; 8 bases are shared with TRBD1. Losses at the gene ends were 5 bases for V and 9 bases for J; bases not matched to a gene: 10. Germline V gene sequence: CDR1 SGHRS, CDR2 YFSETQ. This CDR3 contains 15 residues. This CDR3 reads CASRGNQGAGSPLHF. The CDR3 DNA reads TGCGCCAGCAGGGGGAATCAGGGGGCTGGTTCACCCCTCCACTTT.

V is TRBV18 and J is TRBJ1-6; 10 positions match TRBD1. Germline values: CDR1 KGHSH, CDR2 LQKENI. The CDR3 runs to 17 residues. Trimming took 0 bases from V and 4 from J; bases not matched to a gene: 3. CDR3 region: CASSPPRTGGYNSPLHF. In nucleotides, the CDR3 is TGTGCCAGCTCACCACCCCGGACAGGGGGTTATAATTCACCCCTCCACTTT.

The chain couples TRBV9 to TRBJ2-3; 11 bases are a match to TRBD2. This CDR3 spans 15 amino acids. V gave up 4 bases and J gave up 3 bases; unmatched junction bases: 4. Germline loops: CDR1 SGDLS, CDR2 YYNGEE. For the CDR3, the DNA is TGTGCCAGCAGCACAACTAGCGGGAGAACAGATACGCAGTATTTT. This translates into CASSTTSGRTDTQYF.

This clone has just one count. J is TRBJ2-7 and V is TRBV19; 7 nucleotides match TRBD1. Germline V CDR1 and CDR2: LNHDA, SQIVND (reference sequence). The junction had 16 bases not matched to a gene; V was cut back by 2 bases and J by 0 bases. The CDR3 has 19 amino acids. The CDR3 DNA is TGTGCCAGTAGTATAATGGCAGGGGGATCCCTACAGAGCTCCTACGAGCAGTACTTC. Protein sequence: CASSIMAGGSLQSSYEQYF. Based on the CDR3 plus reference TRBV19 and TRBJ2-7, the full variable domain is DGGITQSPKYLFRKEGQNVTLSCEQNLNHDAMYWYRQDPGQGLRLIYYSQIVNDFQKGDIAEGYSVSREKKESFPLTVTSAQKNPTAFYLCASSIMAGGSLQSSYEQYFGPGTRLTVT.

The genes are TRBV6-2 or TRBV6-3 and TRBJ2-7; 9 nucleotides align to TRBD1. Trimming at V came to 5 bases and at J to 3 bases, leaving 11 bases not matched to a gene. The V gene's germline CDR1 is MNHEY and CDR2 SVGEGT. The CDR3 runs 16 residues. CDR3 protein: CASSPPPGQGNYEQYF. CDR3 DNA: TGTGCCAGCAGTCCCCCCCCGGGACAGGGTAACTACGAGCAGTACTTC.

This chain links TRBV2 with TRBJ1-1; tentative D call: TRBD1 (6 bases). V lost 6 bases, J lost 4 bases, and 18 bases lay in between. Germline CDR1 is SNHLY and CDR2 is FYNNEI. This CDR3 spans 15 amino acids. This CDR3 is CASRGGVGSSTEAFF. The CDR3 bases are TGTGCCAGCAGAGGGGGGGTCGGATCCTCCACTGAAGCTTTCTTT.

V is TRBV7-2 and J is TRBJ1-6; D gene uncertain. V was cut by 3 bases and J by 12 bases, with 15 bases left in between. There are 14 residues in the CDR3. CDR1 SGHTA and CDR2 FQGNSA come from the germline V gene. The CDR3 here is CASSFSGPREPLHF. Written as DNA, the CDR3 is TGTGCCAGCAGCTTCTCGGGTCCCCGAGAACCCCTCCACTTT.

The chain uses TRBV6-5 and TRBJ1-1, with 7 bases that match TRBD1. V trimming: 10 bases; J trimming: 1 base; junction bases outside the gene matches: 6. Germline V CDR1 and CDR2: MNHEY, SVGAGI. The CDR3 is made up of 13 amino acids. CDR3 in DNA: TGTGCCATCACACAGGGGTGGAACACTGAAGCTTTCTTT. Its translation: CAITQGWNTEAFF.

This clone has more than one count but fewer than ten. The rearrangement joins TRBV9 to TRBJ2-7; TRBD2 agrees at 8 bases. Trimming cost V 4 bases and J 3 bases; bases outside gene matches: 3. The CDR3 is 13 amino acids. In germline, CDR1 is SGDLS, CDR2 YYNGEE. This CDR3 reads CASSITSGYEQYF. In DNA form, the CDR3 reads TGTGCCAGCAGCATCACTAGCGGCTACGAGCAGTACTTC.

Note on this clone: Other nucleotide sequences in the sample specify the same CDR3. The chain combines TRBV5-4 with TRBJ2-3; the match to TRBD1 covers 9 bases. The germline CDR1 and CDR2 sequences are SGHNT and YYREEE (reference sequence). The CDR3 is made up of 15 amino acids. Trimming cost V 4 bases and J 2 bases; bases outside gene matches: 5. CDR3 bases: TGTGCCAGCAGCCCGGACAGGGGATTCACAGATACGCAGTATTTT. Protein product: CASSPDRGFTDTQYF.

This chain's CDR3 is CASSFHREGLDYTF. CDR3 bases: TGTGCCAGCAGCTTTCACAGGGAGGGTTTGGACTACACCTTC. The chain links TRBV7-2 to TRBJ1-2, with D possibly being TRBD1 (6 bases). Germline assignment: CDR1 SGHTA and CDR2 FQGNSA. The V end lost 3 bases, the J end lost 10 bases, and 18 bases lay between the germline ends. The CDR3 spans 14 residues.

The CDR3 protein is CAIRASGATNTGELFF. CDR3 nucleotides: TGTGCCATCAGGGCTAGCGGGGCCACGAACACCGGGGAGCTGTTTTTT. The V call is TRBV10-3, the J call TRBJ2-2; TRBD2 agrees at 9 bases. Germline-derived CDR1 and CDR2 are ENHRY and SYGVKD. The V segment lost 6 bases and the J segment 0 bases; nucleotides outside the gene matches: 5. This CDR3 contains 16 residues.